This T cell receptor beta chain was recorded in a study of PD-1 blockade in classical Hodgkin lymphoma. The wider study: Intravenous infusions of nivolumab 3 mg/kg reached patients every 2 weeks.

Every patient was affected by relapse after autologous stem cell transplantation, while exposure to brentuximab vedotin was not uniform. Produced via immunoSEQ multiplex PCR; TCRdb's table is partial and in-frame only. Counted here are approximately 89,000 clones, over 70% occurring once; the ten biggest clones make up 9% to 15%. The CDR3 sequence is 15 residues long. V shed 6 bases and J shed 4 bases, with 19 bases lying between them. Germline-derived CDR1 and CDR2 are MNHEY and SVGAGI. The chain recombines TRBV6-5 with TRBJ2-7, with D tentatively TRBD1 or TRBD2 (6 bases each). The sample in question was peripheral blood mononuclear cells (PBMCs), obtained at baseline. The source is a human donor with classical Hodgkin lymphoma. CDR3 residues: CASRLDGGRRYEQYF. CDR3 DNA sequence: TGTGCCAGCAGACTCGACGGGGGCAGGAGATACGAGCAGTACTTC.